This TCR beta chain was found in a study of control samples from healthy donors and cancer patients. CDR3 length: 14 amino acids. The V end was cut by 2 bases, the J end by 10 bases, with 15 bases between. CDR1 and CDR2 (germline): GTSNPN, SVGIG (reference sequence). Some clones are missing from TCRdb's copy, which holds only in-frame ones; the method was immunoSEQ multiplex PCR. The sample carries about 130,000 clones, around 92% recorded once. The chain recombines TRBV30 with TRBJ1-6; TRBD1 is a possible D gene (5 bases). The receptor was derived from a man older than 75 with head and neck cancer. What was sequenced was PBMCs. The CDR3 spells CAWSLGQGGSPLHF. CDR3 nucleotide sequence: TGTGCCTGGAGTTTAGGGCAGGGCGGATCACCCCTCCACTTT.